This T cell receptor beta chain stems from a study of technical replicates of blood from a handful of donors. Only in-frame clones appear in the TCRdb table, and some are missing; sequencing was by immunoSEQ multiplex PCR. The sample lists roughly 80,000 clones; 93% were seen once. Trimming took 1 base from V and 4 from J, leaving 14 bases between them. The CDR3 has 15 residues. Germline V lookup: CDR1 SEHNR, CDR2 FQNEAQ (reference sequence). The sequence came from a human donor in good health. Sequenced: T cells isolated from PBMCs. The chain employs TRBV7-9 and TRBJ2-7; D gene ambiguous. The CDR3 DNA is TGTGCCAGCAGCTTAGTCCGATACGAGGCGTACGAGCAGTACTTC. Translation gives CASSLVRYEAYEQYF.